The following is a T cell receptor beta chain sequence with its context. This sequence may be a read error, since a much larger clone differs from it by one base. TCRdb independently ran MiXCR on the RT-PCR reads; one entry per CDR3 protein. The sample holds roughly 570,000 distinct CDR3 sequences; over 10% are singletons and the top ten take about an eighth. The CDR3 is made up of 13 amino acids. Per germline, CDR1 MGHDK and CDR2 SYGVNS. V lost 9 bases to trimming and J lost 4 bases, with 16 bases between them. The record originates from a study of response to subunit inactivated influenza vaccine. The sequences come from PBMCs from blood, collected roughly 6 weeks after vaccination. This sequence originates from a man in his fifties who received an inactivated influenza vaccine. V usage is TRBV25-1 and J usage is TRBJ2-7; weak D call: TRBD1 (6 bases). The CDR3 region is CARSRGSLYEQYF. In DNA, the CDR3 is TGTGCCAGAAGCAGGGGCTCCTTGTACGAGCAGTACTTC.